The T cell receptor (beta chain) described here comes from a study of cytomegalovirus exposure and HLA in healthy donors. The overall study: In a later analysis, the roughly 120 validation repertoires were reported to have used the same platform as the 600 to 800 first-cohort repertoires. Study results and caveats: The study listed some 160 cytomegalovirus-associated TCR beta chains. Reports indicated that the classifier achieved high specificity and sensitivity in diagnosing cytomegalovirus status. One later analysis, an examination of the 120 validation repertoires, found that first-cohort TCR clusters tended to co-occur in them.

Here immunoSEQ multiplex PCR was the method, and the copy in TCRdb shows in-frame clones only, minus some. The sample records fewer than 200,000 clones, roughly 89% being singletons. Comments on this clone: Its matching antigen is unknown.

There are 14 residues in the CDR3. The J segment lost 5 bases and the V segment lost 4 bases, leaving 7 bases of the junction unmatched. CDR1 and CDR2 from the germline V gene are SGHNT and YYREEE (reference sequence). This rearrangement joins TRBV5-4 to TRBJ2-7; the match to TRBD1 covers 9 bases. This clonotype was obtained from a woman aged 18-35 years in good health and CMV-seropositive. The specimen sequenced was PBMCs. CDR3 in DNA: TGTGCCAGCAGCGGCGGGACAGGGAGGGACGAGCAGTACTTC. Protein: CASSGGTGRDEQYF.